A single sample is the source of the 32 T cell receptor beta chains below, sequenced in a study of blood T cell repertoires in COVID-19. TCRdb's table, derived via immunoSEQ multiplex PCR, lists solely in-frame clones and lacks some. The table lists roughly 200,000 clones, approximately 88% of them singletons. What was sequenced was peripheral blood. Source of these receptors: a middle-aged man with acute or convalescent COVID-19.

CDR3 loop: CASSRPGQGDSPLHF. The CDR3 nucleotides read TGTGCCAGCAGTAGACCGGGACAGGGGGATTCACCCCTCCACTTT. V gene TRBV6-5 combines with J gene TRBJ1-6, with 11 positions matching TRBD1. This CDR3 has 15 amino acids. V lost 5 bases, J lost 8 bases, and 5 bases stayed unmatched. In germline, CDR1 is MNHEY, CDR2 SVGAGI.

The rearrangement uses TRBV18 and TRBJ1-3, with 9 bases fitting TRBD1. The CDR3 has 16 residues. Germline V gene lookup returns CDR1 KGHSH and CDR2 LQKENI. V was clipped by 4 bases and J by 2 bases; unmatched bases: 6. The CDR3 protein is CASSLDWDRAGNTIYF. Here the CDR3 DNA reads TGTGCCAGCTCACTCGATTGGGACAGGGCTGGAAACACCATATATTTT. The whole variable domain, remainder taken from reference TRBV18 and TRBJ1-3, is NAGVMQNPRHLVRRRGQEARLRCSPMKGHSHVYWYRQLPEEGLKFMVYLQKENIIDESGMPKERFSAEFPKEGPSILRIQQVVRGDSAAYFCASSLDWDRAGNTIYFGEGSWLTVV.

V gene TRBV7-3 combines with J gene TRBJ2-1, with D maybe TRBD2 (6 bases). Germline CDR1 is SGHTA and CDR2 is FQGTGA. This CDR3 contains 15 residues. V gave up 2 bases and J gave up 7 bases, with 15 bases separating them. The CDR3 loop is CASSLAAGWGNEQFF. As DNA, the CDR3 is TGTGCCAGCAGCTTAGCCGCGGGATGGGGGAATGAGCAGTTCTTC.

A note on this clone: Other DNA sequences from this sample encode an identical CDR3 as well. The chain recombines TRBV19 with TRBJ2-2; 7 bases are a match to TRBD1. The V gene's germline CDR1 is LNHDA and CDR2 SQIVND (reference sequence). Germline trimming cut 4 bases from V and 5 bases from J; bases unmatched to any gene: 1. This CDR3 is built from 13 residues. The DNA of the CDR3 is TGTGCCAGTAGTAACAGGGGTACCGGGGAGCTGTTTTTT. Protein product: CASSNRGTGELFF.

As for this clone: A much larger clone differs by one base, so this may be a read error. The chain links TRBV5-4 to TRBJ1-1, with unresolved D. V was cut by 4 bases and J by 0 bases, with 7 bases left in between. The CDR3 covers 13 residues. Germline CDR1 SGHNT, CDR2 YYREEE (reference sequence). The CDR3: CASSLDLNTEAFF. CDR3 nucleotide sequence: TGTGCCAGCAGCCTCGACTTGAACACTGAAGCTTTCTTT.

This chain uses TRBV19 with TRBJ1-4; no definite D call. The CDR3 runs to 13 residues. V was pared by 5 bases and J by 10 bases, with 14 bases between. The germline V gene encodes CDR1 LNHDA and CDR2 SQIVND (reference sequence). The CDR3 DNA sequence: TGTGCCAGTAGTTCCAAATTGGGAGGAAAACTGTTTTTT. Translated, it gives CASSSKLGGKLFF.

The V and J genes are TRBV19 and TRBJ1-4, with D perhaps matching TRBD1 (5 bases). Germline V lookup: CDR1 LNHDA, CDR2 SQIVND (reference sequence). V lost 7 bases and J lost 6, with 18 bases in between. The CDR3 has 15 amino acids. In DNA form, the CDR3 reads TGTGCCAGTACTCGGCAGGGCAAAAGGGATGAAAAACTGTTTTTT. Amino acid sequence: CASTRQGKRDEKLFF.

CDR3: CASSLGQTHYGYTF. The CDR3 DNA reads as TGTGCCAGCAGCTTGGGACAGACACACTATGGCTACACCTTC. The chain links TRBV13 to TRBJ1-2; 7 bases align to TRBD1. V lost 3 bases to trimming and J lost 3 bases; unmatched junction nucleotides: 4. The CDR3 length is 14 residues. The germline CDR1 and CDR2 sequences are PRHDT and FYEKMQ (reference sequence).

J is TRBJ1-2 and V is TRBV25-1; no clear D gene. The CDR3 is made up of 13 amino acids. V was trimmed by 1 base and J by 8 bases, leaving 11 bases between them. Germline V gives CDR1 MGHDK, CDR2 SYGVNS. The DNA for the CDR3 is TGTGCCAGCAGTGAATCGAGACATACGGGCTACACCTTC. Its protein is CASSESRHTGYTF.

To note about this clone: Other DNA sequences from this sample encode an identical CDR3 as well. The V gene is TRBV3-1 (or the pseudogene TRBV3-2), the J gene TRBJ1-1, with D perhaps matching TRBD1 (6 bases). Germline lookup yields CDR1 LGHDT and CDR2 YNNKEL (reference sequence). The CDR3 is made up of 15 amino acids. Trimming took off 1 base at V and 1 base at J, with 10 bases between the two ends. The DNA for the CDR3 is TGTGCCAGCAGCCAAGGGGGGCAGAAGAACACTGAAGCTTTCTTT. It yields the protein CASSQGGQKNTEAFF.

V gene TRBV15 combines with J gene TRBJ2-3; 8 bases agree with TRBD1. With V trimmed by 5 bases and J by 3 bases, 4 bases remained unmatched. The CDR3 length is 14 residues. Germline CDR1 reads LNHNV; CDR2 reads YYDKDF (reference sequence). The CDR3 nucleotides read TGTGCCACCAGCTCAGGGGGCGCAACAGATACGCAGTATTTT. It codes for CATSSGGATDTQYF.

This clone has a handful of counts. The chain is built from TRBV7-2 and TRBJ1-2; TRBD1 aligns across 7 bases. This CDR3 has 15 amino acids. Germline CDR1 is SGHTA and CDR2 is FQGNSA. Germline trimming cut 5 bases from V and 4 bases from J; bases unmatched to any gene: 10. CDR3 nucleotides: TGTGCCAGCAGCGAAGGGTCGGGACAGCCCTATGGCTACACCTTC. Its translation: CASSEGSGQPYGYTF.

This clone came up a few times. This chain uses TRBV7-7 with TRBJ2-7; the match to TRBD2 covers 9 bases. The germline V gene encodes CDR1 SSHAT and CDR2 FNYEAQ (reference sequence). This CDR3 has 18 residues. V gave up 1 base and J gave up 5 bases; unmatched junction bases: 15. CDR3 residues: CASSLVAGMVAGVDEQYF. For the CDR3, the DNA is TGTGCCAGCAGCTTAGTAGCAGGGATGGTAGCGGGAGTCGACGAGCAGTACTTC.

The chain links TRBV4-1 to TRBJ2-3; D is possibly TRBD1 (6 bases). CDR1 MGHRA and CDR2 YSYEKL come from the germline V gene. Trimming took 0 bases from V and 8 from J, leaving 9 bases between them. The CDR3 spans 13 residues. The CDR3 nucleotides read TGCGCCAGCAGCCAAGATCAAGGGGGTACGCAGTATTTT. Its protein is CASSQDQGGTQYF.

This sequence joins TRBV20-1 and TRBJ1-1; D is uncertain. With 5 bases removed from V and 4 bases from J, the gap between germline ends came to 8 bases. The CDR3 has 11 residues. The germline V gene has CDR1 DFQATT and CDR2 SNEGSKA (reference sequence). CDR3 in amino acids: CSAPPGTEAFF. The CDR3 coding sequence is TGCAGTGCTCCACCGGGCACTGAAGCTTTCTTT.

The chain combines TRBV6-1 with TRBJ2-5, with 7 bases that match TRBD2. Germline loops: CDR1 MNHNS, CDR2 SASEGT. V lost 2 bases, J lost 2 bases, and 8 bases stayed unmatched. The CDR3 is 16 residues long. DNA of the CDR3: TGTGCCAGCAGTGAACGTCTAGCGGAAATACAAGAGACCCAGTACTTC. Translating it yields CASSERLAEIQETQYF.

The V and J genes are TRBV5-6 and TRBJ1-4; tentative D call: TRBD1 (6 bases). Trimming stripped 1 base from V and 10 bases from J, with 11 bases between. Germline V lookup: CDR1 SGHDT, CDR2 YYEEEE. The CDR3 extends over 13 amino acids. DNA for the CDR3: TGTGCCAGCAGCTTGCCAGGGGTCGGAAAACTGTTTTTT. It yields the protein CASSLPGVGKLFF.

The chain links TRBV5-1 to TRBJ1-6; no clear D. Germline values: CDR1 SGHRS, CDR2 YFSETQ. Deletions cut 4 bases from V and 7 bases from J, with 15 bases between. The CDR3 has 15 residues. CDR3 residues: CASSLREGLNSPLHF. CDR3 coding DNA: TGCGCCAGCAGCCTGCGTGAGGGATTGAATTCACCCCTCCACTTT.

The chain has TRBV7-3 and TRBJ2-2, with 12 nucleotides matching TRBD2. CDR3 length equals 20 residues. Germline V gene sequence: CDR1 SGHTA, CDR2 FQGTGA. With 5 bases clipped from V and 0 bases from J, the junction kept 13 bases outside the gene matches. CDR3 sequence reads: CASSPNTELAGGPNTGELFF. CDR3 in DNA: TGTGCCAGCAGCCCCAACACCGAACTAGCGGGAGGTCCGAACACCGGGGAGCTGTTTTTT. The entire variable domain, with the rest obtained from reference TRBV7-3 and TRBJ2-2, is as follows: GAGVSQTPSNKVTEKGKYVELRCDPISGHTALYWYRQSLGQGPEFLIYFQGTGAADDSGLPNDRFFAVRPEGSVSTLKIQRTERGDSAVYLCASSPNTELAGGPNTGELFFGEGSRLTVL.

The chain couples TRBV12-3 or TRBV12-4 to TRBJ1-1; D gene uncertain. Trimming removed 3 bases from V and 2 bases from J, with 7 bases in between. The CDR3 extends over 13 amino acids. CDR3 sequence reads: CASSLQINTEAFF. In DNA form, the CDR3 reads TGTGCCAGCAGTTTGCAGATAAACACTGAAGCTTTCTTT.

The CDR3 loop reads CASSKDRGVSYEQYF. The CDR3 DNA follows: TGTGCCAGCAGCAAAGACAGGGGGGTCTCCTACGAGCAGTACTTC. V is TRBV7-6 and J is TRBJ2-7; 9 nucleotides line up with TRBD1. After removal of 5 bases from V and 0 bases from J, the junction contained 5 bases not matched to a gene. CDR3 size: 15 residues. CDR1 is SGHVS and CDR2 is FNYEAQ in the germline V gene.

The CDR3 protein is CASSDWKAICYTF. The DNA of the CDR3 is TGTGCCAGCAGCGACTGGAAGGCTATTTGCTACACCTTC. V and J are TRBV5-4 and TRBJ1-2, with D hard to call. Germline V gene data show CDR1 as SGHNT and CDR2 as YYREEE (reference sequence). The CDR3 is 13 residues long. Trimming removed 4 bases from V and 9 bases from J, with 16 bases in between.

This chain links TRBV6-5 with TRBJ1-5; possibly TRBD1 for D (5 bases). The CDR3 runs to 16 residues. Germline-derived CDR1 and CDR2 are MNHEY and SVGAGI. V dropped 4 bases and J dropped 5 bases, with 18 bases sitting between them. The CDR3 nucleotides read TGTGCCAGCAGTTCCCTACCGCTGACGGGGGATCAGCCCCAGCATTTT. As protein: CASSSLPLTGDQPQHF.

The V gene is TRBV28, the J gene TRBJ2-3, with 7 positions matching TRBD2. Germline V gives CDR1 MDHEN, CDR2 SYDVKM. The CDR3 runs 16 residues. Losses at the gene ends were 6 bases for V and 1 base for J; bases not matched to a gene: 10. CDR3 in amino acids: CASRYRAGIRTDTQYF. In DNA, the CDR3 is TGTGCCAGCAGGTATCGAGCGGGGATACGCACAGATACGCAGTATTTT.

The count of this clone is one. The chain combines TRBV2 with TRBJ1-5; 7 positions agree with TRBD1. CDR3 length: 15 residues. Per the germline V gene, CDR1 is SNHLY and CDR2 is FYNNEI. The V segment lost 4 bases and the J segment 1 base; nucleotides outside the gene matches: 4. CDR3 bases: TGTGCCAGCAGTGTGTTGGGACAGAGCAATCAGCCCCAGCATTTT. Amino acids: CASSVLGQSNQPQHF.

The rearrangement links TRBV11-3 to TRBJ1-1; 8 nucleotides agree with TRBD1. The ends lost 3 bases at V and 1 base at J; junction bases unmatched: 1. CDR1 and CDR2 from the germline V gene are SGHNT and YENEEA. There are 14 residues in the CDR3. The DNA for the CDR3 is TGTGCCAGCAGCTTCGGGACAGGGAACACTGAAGCTTTCTTT. Translating it yields CASSFGTGNTEAFF.

The J gene is TRBJ1-2, the V gene TRBV6-2 or TRBV6-3, with unresolved D. Trimming removed 4 bases from V and 8 bases from J, with 8 bases in between. CDR3 size: 11 residues. Germline V gene data show CDR1 as MNHEY and CDR2 as SVGEGT. The CDR3 DNA sequence: TGTGCCAGCAGTTTCCGGAGAGGCTACACCTTC. This gives the protein CASSFRRGYTF.

This clone was detected a few times. The chain employs TRBV6-5 and TRBJ1-2; D is undetermined. From germline, CDR1 is MNHEY and CDR2 SVGAGI. This CDR3 comprises 16 residues. Trimming took off 0 bases at V and 0 bases at J, with 11 bases between the two ends. The DNA for the CDR3 is TGTGCCAGCAGTTACTCCTTCGTAGAAGCTAACTATGGCTACACCTTC. It yields the protein CASSYSFVEANYGYTF.

The chain employs TRBV7-8 and TRBJ1-1; 7 nucleotides agree with TRBD1. After removal of 4 bases from V and 5 bases from J, the junction contained 7 bases not matched to a gene. This CDR3 comprises 14 residues. The germline CDR1 and CDR2 sequences are SGHVS and FQNEAQ. The CDR3 nucleotides read TGTGCCAGCAGCTCATACCAGGGGGAAACTGAAGCTTTCTTT. It specifies CASSSYQGETEAFF.

This clone has ten or more counts. This chain links TRBV7-6 with TRBJ2-5, with no clear D. This CDR3 contains 15 residues. Per the germline V gene, CDR1 is SGHVS and CDR2 is FNYEAQ. The V end was cut by 1 base, the J end by 2 bases, with 11 bases between. Written as DNA, the CDR3 is TGTGCCAGCAGCTTAGTTCGGAGCTGGCAAGAGACCCAGTACTTC. This codes for CASSLVRSWQETQYF.

V usage is TRBV5-1 and J usage is TRBJ1-1; D not resolved. The CDR3 spans 13 residues. The germline V and J ends were trimmed by 1 base and 3 bases, with 7 bases remaining between them. Germline values: CDR1 SGHRS, CDR2 YFSETQ. The CDR3 region has the DNA TGCGCCAGCAGCTTGTTGGGAGACACTGAAGCTTTCTTT. It yields the protein CASSLLGDTEAFF.

The gene calls are TRBV5-6 and TRBJ2-7; D is uncertain. V was clipped by 2 bases and J by 6 bases, with 9 bases between them. This CDR3 has 12 residues. Germline CDR1 is SGHDT and CDR2 is YYEEEE. The CDR3 loop is CASSFNSAEQYF. The CDR3 DNA reads TGTGCCAGCAGCTTTAACTCTGCCGAGCAGTACTTC.